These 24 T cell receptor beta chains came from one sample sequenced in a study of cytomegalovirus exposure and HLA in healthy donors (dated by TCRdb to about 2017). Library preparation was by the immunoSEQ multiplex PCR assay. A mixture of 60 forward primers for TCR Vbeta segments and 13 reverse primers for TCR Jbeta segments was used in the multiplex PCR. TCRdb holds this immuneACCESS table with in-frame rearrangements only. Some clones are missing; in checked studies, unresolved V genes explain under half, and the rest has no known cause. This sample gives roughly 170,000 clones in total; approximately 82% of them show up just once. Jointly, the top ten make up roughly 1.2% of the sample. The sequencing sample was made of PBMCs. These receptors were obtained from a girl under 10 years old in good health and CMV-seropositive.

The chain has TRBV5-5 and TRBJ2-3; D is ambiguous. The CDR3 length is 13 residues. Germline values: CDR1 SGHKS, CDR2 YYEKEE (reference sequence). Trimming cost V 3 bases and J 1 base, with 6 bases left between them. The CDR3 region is CASSSQGTDTQYF. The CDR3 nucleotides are TGTGCCAGCAGCTCCCAGGGCACAGATACGCAGTATTTT.

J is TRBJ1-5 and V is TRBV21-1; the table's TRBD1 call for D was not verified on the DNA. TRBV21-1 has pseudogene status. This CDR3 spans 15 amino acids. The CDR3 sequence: CASSNQYSSNQPQHF. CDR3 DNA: TGTGCCAGCAGCAATCAATACAGTAGCAATCAGCCCCAGCATTTT.

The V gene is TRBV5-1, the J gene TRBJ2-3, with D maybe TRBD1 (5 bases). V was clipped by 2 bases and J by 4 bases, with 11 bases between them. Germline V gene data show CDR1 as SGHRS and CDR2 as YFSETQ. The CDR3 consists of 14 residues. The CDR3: CASSFSQGPDTQYF. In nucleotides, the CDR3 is TGCGCCAGCAGCTTTAGCCAGGGTCCAGATACGCAGTATTTT.

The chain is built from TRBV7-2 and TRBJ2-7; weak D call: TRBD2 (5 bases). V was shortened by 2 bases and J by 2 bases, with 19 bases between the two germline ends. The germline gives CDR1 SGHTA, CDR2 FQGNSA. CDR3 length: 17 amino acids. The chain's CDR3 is CASSLLHDERYTYEQYF. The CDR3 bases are TGTGCCAGCAGCTTACTGCACGACGAGCGGTACACCTACGAGCAGTACTTC.

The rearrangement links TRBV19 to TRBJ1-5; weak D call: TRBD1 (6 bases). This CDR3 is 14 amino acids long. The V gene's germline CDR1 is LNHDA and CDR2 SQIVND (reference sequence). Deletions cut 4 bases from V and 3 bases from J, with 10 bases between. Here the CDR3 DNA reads TGTGCCAGTAGTAGTCGGGACACCAATCAGCCCCAGCATTTT. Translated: CASSSRDTNQPQHF.

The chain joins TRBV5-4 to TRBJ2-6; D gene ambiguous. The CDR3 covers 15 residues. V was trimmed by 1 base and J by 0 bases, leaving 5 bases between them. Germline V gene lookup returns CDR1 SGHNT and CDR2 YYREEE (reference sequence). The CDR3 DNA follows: TGTGCCAGCAGCTTGTTGAGCTCTGGGGCCAACGTCCTGACTTTC. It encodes CASSLLSSGANVLTF.

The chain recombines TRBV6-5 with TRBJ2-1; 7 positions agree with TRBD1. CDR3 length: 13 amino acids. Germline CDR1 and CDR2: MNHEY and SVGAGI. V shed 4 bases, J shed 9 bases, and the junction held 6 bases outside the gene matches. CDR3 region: CASSFDRVGEQFF. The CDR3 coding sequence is TGTGCCAGCAGTTTCGACAGGGTGGGTGAGCAGTTCTTC.

This CDR3 is CASSPTGIPYEQYF. The CDR3 DNA follows: TGTGCCAGCAGTCCGACAGGGATACCGTACGAGCAGTACTTC. The chain joins TRBV25-1 to TRBJ2-7; the match to TRBD1 covers 7 bases. J lost 4 bases, V lost 5 bases, and 8 bases had no gene match. The CDR3 sequence is 14 residues long. CDR1 MGHDK and CDR2 SYGVNS come from the germline V gene.

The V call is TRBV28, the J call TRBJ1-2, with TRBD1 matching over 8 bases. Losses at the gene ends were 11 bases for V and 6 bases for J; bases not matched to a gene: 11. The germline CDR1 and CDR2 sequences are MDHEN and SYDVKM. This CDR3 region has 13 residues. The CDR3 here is CARPTGQVHGYTF. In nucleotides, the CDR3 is TGTGCCCGACCGACGGGACAGGTACATGGCTACACCTTC.

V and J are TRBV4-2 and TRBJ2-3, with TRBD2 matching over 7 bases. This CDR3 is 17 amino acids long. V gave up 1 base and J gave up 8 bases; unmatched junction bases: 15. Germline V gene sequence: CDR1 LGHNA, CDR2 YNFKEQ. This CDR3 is CASSQGYRGDLAGTQYF. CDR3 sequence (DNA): TGTGCCAGCAGCCAAGGGTATAGAGGGGATTTAGCGGGTACGCAGTATTTT.

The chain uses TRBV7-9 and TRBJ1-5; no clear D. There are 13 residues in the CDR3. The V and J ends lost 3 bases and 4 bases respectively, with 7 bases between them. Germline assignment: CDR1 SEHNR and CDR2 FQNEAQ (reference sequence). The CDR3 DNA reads TGTGCCAGCAGCTTCGCAGGAAATCAGCCCCAGCATTTT. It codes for CASSFAGNQPQHF.

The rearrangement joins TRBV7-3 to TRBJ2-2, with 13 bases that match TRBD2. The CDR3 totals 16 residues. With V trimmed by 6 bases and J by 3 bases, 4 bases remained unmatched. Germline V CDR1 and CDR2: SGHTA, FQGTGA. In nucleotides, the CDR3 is TGTGCCAGCAGTGCGACTAGCGGGAGGTACACCGGGGAGCTGTTTTTT. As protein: CASSATSGRYTGELFF.

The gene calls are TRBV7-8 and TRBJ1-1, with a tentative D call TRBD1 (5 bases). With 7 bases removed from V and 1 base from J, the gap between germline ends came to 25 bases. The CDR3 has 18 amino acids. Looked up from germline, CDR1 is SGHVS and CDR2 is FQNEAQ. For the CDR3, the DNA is TGTGCCAGCACCAAATTGGGGCAGGGCTACAACGCGAACACTGAAGCTTTCTTT. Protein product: CASTKLGQGYNANTEAFF.

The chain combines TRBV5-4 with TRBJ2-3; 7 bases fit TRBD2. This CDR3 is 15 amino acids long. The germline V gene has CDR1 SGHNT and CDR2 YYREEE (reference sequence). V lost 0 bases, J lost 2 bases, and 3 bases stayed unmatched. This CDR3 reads CASSLEQRDTDTQYF. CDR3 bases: TGTGCCAGCAGCTTGGAACAGCGGGACACAGATACGCAGTATTTT.

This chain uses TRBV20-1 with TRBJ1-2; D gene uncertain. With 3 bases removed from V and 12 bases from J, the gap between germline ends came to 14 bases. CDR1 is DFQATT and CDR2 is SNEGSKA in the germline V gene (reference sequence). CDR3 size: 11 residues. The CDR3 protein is CSASGRWFHTF. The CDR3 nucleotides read TGCAGTGCTAGTGGCAGGTGGTTTCACACCTTC.

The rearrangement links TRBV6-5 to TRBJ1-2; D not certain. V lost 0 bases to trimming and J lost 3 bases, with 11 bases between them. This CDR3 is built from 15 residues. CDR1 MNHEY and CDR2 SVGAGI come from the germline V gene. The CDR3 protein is CASSYSVRNHYGYTF. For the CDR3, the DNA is TGTGCCAGCAGTTACTCGGTGAGAAATCACTATGGCTACACCTTC.

The CDR3 reads CASSLGGQGNTIYF. The CDR3 DNA follows: TGTGCCAGCAGCTTAGGGGGTCAAGGAAACACCATATATTTT. The rearrangement uses TRBV5-5 and TRBJ1-3; the D gene is possibly TRBD1 (6 bases). Germline loops: CDR1 SGHKS, CDR2 YYEKEE (reference sequence). The CDR3 totals 14 residues. The germline V and J ends were trimmed by 2 bases and 4 bases, with 10 bases remaining between them.

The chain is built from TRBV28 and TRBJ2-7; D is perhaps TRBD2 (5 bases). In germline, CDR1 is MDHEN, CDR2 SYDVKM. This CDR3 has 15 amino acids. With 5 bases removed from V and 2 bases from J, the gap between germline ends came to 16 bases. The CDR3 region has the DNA TGTGCCAGCAGTCTAGGACTCGTAAGTACCTACGAGCAGTACTTC. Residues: CASSLGLVSTYEQYF.

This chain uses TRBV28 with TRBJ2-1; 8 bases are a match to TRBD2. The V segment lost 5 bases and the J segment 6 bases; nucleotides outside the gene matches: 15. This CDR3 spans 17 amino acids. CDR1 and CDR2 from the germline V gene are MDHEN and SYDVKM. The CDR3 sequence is CASSATPSGRGGNEQFF. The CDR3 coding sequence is TGTGCCAGCAGTGCCACCCCAAGCGGGAGAGGGGGCAATGAGCAGTTCTTC.

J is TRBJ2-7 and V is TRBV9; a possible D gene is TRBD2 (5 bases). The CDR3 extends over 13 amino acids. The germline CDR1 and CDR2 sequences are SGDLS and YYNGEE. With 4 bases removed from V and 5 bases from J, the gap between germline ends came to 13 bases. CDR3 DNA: TGTGCCAGCAGCCGTTATGACGGGGACGAGCAGTACTTC. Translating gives CASSRYDGDEQYF.

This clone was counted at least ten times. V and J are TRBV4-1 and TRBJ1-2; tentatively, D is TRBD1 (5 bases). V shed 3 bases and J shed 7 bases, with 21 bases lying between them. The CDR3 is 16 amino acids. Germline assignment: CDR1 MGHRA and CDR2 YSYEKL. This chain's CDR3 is CASSQASGRGVRGYTF. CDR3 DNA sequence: TGCGCCAGCAGCCAGGCCTCAGGGAGGGGCGTGCGTGGCTACACCTTC.

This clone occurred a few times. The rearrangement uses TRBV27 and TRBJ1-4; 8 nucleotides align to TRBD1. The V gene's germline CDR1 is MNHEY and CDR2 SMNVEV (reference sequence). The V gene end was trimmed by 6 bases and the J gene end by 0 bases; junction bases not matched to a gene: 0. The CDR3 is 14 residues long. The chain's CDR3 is CASRTGATNEKLFF. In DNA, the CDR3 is TGTGCCAGCAGGACAGGGGCAACTAATGAAAAACTGTTTTTT.

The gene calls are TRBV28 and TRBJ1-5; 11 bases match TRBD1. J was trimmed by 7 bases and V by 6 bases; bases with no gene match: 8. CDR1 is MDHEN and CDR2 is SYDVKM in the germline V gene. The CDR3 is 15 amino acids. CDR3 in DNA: TGTGCCAGCAGCCCCGGACAGGGGGCAACGCAGCCCCAGCATTTT. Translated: CASSPGQGATQPQHF.

The CDR3, as DNA: TGTGCCAGCAGTGTGGACAGGCTTAACTATGGCTACACCTTC. Translation gives CASSVDRLNYGYTF. The V and J genes are TRBV6-1 and TRBJ1-2; 7 bases agree with TRBD1. The CDR3 runs 14 residues. Germline V gives CDR1 MNHNS, CDR2 SASEGT. Trimming at V came to 4 bases and at J to 1 base, leaving 3 bases not matched to a gene.